The text below deals with one T cell receptor beta chain. This clonotype occurred a few times. It lacks a known antigen. This may be a read error: a much more frequent sequence differs by one nucleotide. This sample is part of a study of CD8 T cells in ankylosing spondylitis (dated by TCRdb to 2016 to 2017). At the level of the whole study: To find TCR variants linked to disease, the study profiled T cell receptor beta repertoires in ankylosing spondylitis patients and healthy donors. The full study cohort comprised approximately 23 ankylosing spondylitis patients and approximately 100 healthy donors. Peripheral blood was sampled, and synovial fluid was additionally collected from ankylosing spondylitis patients.

The germline ends are 5 bases apart after V is trimmed by 7 bases and J by 3 bases. The germline V gene provides CDR1 SQVTM and CDR2 ANQGSEA. Spanning cysteine to phenylalanine, the CDR3 consists of 10 amino acids. Only CDR3 DNA is held: 30 bases, read in frame from base 1. Broader findings and caveats from the paper: A CD8+ phenotype was shown by the disease-linked clones, which were found at relatively low frequencies in peripheral blood. Blood from ankylosing spondylitis patients appeared to be characterized by a TCR beta motif made up of under ten highly homologous amino acid variants. Some TCR beta motif variants had previously been reported in synovial fluid and blood of reactive arthritis patients, which suggested common disease-initiation mechanisms. The disease-linked clones were reported to be significantly enriched in matched synovial fluid samples from ankylosing spondylitis patients.

For sequencing, an Illumina HiSeq 2500 was employed. Quantitative 5'-RACE with molecular barcodes was the method used to prepare the TCR beta libraries. Per the source publication's procedure: A new computational method based on a probabilistic model of VDJ rearrangement was used to identify disease-linked TCR variants. TCRdb handled the public reads itself, with Q25 trimming in fastp and clone calling in MiXCR, and kept productive beta chains. Rows are unified per CDR3 protein, each entry keeping the most common DNA and genes. The V and J calls come from TCRdb's annotation, not from the publication. This sample gives under 250,000 distinct CDR3 sequences in total; 20% to 30% of them show up just once. About 6.9% of the sample is held by the ten biggest clonotypes.

The specimen sequenced was blood, either unsorted or a sorted T cell fraction (not recorded which). This sequence uses TRBV29-1 and TRBJ2-3; a confident D gene designation cannot be given. The sequence was collected from a male donor with ankylosing spondylitis or in good health (not recorded which). The DNA sequence is given as TGCAGCGGTAGGACAGATACGCAGTATTTT. The resulting protein is CSGRTDTQYF.